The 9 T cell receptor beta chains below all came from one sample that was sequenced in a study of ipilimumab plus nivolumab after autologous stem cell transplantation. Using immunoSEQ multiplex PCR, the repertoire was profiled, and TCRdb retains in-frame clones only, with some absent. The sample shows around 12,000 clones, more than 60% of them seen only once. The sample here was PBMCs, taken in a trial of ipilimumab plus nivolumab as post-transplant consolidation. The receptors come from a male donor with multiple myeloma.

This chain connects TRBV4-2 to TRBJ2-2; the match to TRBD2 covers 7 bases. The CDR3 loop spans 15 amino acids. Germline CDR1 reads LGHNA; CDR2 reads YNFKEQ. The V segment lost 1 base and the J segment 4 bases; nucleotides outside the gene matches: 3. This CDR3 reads CASSQAGGSTGELFF. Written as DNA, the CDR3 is TGTGCCAGCAGCCAAGCTGGCGGGAGCACCGGGGAGCTGTTTTTT.

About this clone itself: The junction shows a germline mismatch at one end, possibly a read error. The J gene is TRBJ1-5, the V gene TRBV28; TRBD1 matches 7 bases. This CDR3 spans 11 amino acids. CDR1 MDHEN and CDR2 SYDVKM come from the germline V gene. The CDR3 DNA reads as TGTGCCAGCAGCCTCCGGGACAGATGGGGTTTT. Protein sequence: CASSLRDRWGF.

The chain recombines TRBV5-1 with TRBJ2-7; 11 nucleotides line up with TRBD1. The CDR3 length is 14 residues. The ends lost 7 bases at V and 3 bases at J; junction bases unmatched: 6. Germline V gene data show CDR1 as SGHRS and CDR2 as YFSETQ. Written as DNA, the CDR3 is TGCGCCAGCGGCGGGGGGACAGGGGGCTACGAGCAGTACTTC. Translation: CASGGGTGGYEQYF.

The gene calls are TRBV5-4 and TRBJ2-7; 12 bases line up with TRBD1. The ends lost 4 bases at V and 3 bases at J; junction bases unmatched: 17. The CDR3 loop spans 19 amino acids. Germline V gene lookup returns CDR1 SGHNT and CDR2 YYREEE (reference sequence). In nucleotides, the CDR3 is TGTGCCAGCAGCCCTAAGGGAGGGAGTGGGACAGGGGGCTTCTACGAGCAGTACTTC. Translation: CASSPKGGSGTGGFYEQYF.

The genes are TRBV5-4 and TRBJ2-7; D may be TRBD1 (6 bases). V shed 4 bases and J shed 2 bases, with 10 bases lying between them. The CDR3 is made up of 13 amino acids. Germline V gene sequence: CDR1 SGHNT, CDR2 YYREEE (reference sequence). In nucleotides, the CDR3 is TGTGCCAGCAGCCCACAGGGCCCCTACGAGCAGTACTTC. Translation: CASSPQGPYEQYF.

CDR3 bases: TGTGCCAGCAGTGAGTGGGCCGGGACAGAGTTTTTTGAAAAACTGTTTTTT. Its translation: CASSEWAGTEFFEKLFF. The chain uses TRBV25-1 and TRBJ1-4; TRBD1 agrees at 7 bases. The germline V gene has CDR1 MGHDK and CDR2 SYGVNS. J was trimmed by 7 bases and V by 3 bases; bases with no gene match: 14. This CDR3 spans 17 amino acids.

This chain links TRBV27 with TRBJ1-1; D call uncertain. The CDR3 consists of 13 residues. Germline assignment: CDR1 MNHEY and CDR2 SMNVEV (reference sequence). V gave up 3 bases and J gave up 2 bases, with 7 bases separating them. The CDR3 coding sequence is TGTGCCAGCAGTTTGGAGGGAAACACTGAAGCTTTCTTT. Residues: CASSLEGNTEAFF.

The CDR3 DNA sequence: TGTGCCAGCAGCTTAGCCCGGGACGGGGTCGGCGGCTACACCTTC. This gives the protein CASSLARDGVGGYTF. This sequence joins TRBV7-9 and TRBJ1-2; tentative D call: TRBD1 (5 bases). The CDR3 extends over 15 amino acids. V was shortened by 0 bases and J by 8 bases, with 16 bases between the two germline ends. In germline, CDR1 is SEHNR, CDR2 FQNEAQ (reference sequence).

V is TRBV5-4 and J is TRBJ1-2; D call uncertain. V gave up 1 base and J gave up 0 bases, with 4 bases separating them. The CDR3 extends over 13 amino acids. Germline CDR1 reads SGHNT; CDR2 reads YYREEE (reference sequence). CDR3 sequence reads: CASSLTSNYGYTF. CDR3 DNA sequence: TGTGCCAGCAGCTTGACTTCTAACTATGGCTACACCTTC.